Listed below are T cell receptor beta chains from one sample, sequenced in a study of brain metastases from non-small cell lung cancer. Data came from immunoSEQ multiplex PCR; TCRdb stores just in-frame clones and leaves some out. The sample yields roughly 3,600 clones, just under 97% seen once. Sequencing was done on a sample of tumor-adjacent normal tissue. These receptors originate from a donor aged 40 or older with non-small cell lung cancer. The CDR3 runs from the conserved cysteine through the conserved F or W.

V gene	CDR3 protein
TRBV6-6	CASGSSGTYEQYF
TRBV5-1	CASSFSTGRRDGYTF
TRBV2	CASSGTAQPQHF
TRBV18	CASSPSGTVNTEAFF
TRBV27	CASRGTGKGRETQYF
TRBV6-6	CASHRQSGELFF
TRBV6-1	CASSEAGWTSGLSEQFF
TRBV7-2	CASSLVADYEQYF
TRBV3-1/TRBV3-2	CASSQRDGELFF
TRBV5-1	CASSLRGQETQYF
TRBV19	CASRIAGPIYNEQFF
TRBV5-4	CASSPRQGLGEQYF
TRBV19	CASSNTGGSAEAFF
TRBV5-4	CASSPTRYSSYEQYF
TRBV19	CASSTLPGQGAYEQYF
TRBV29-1	CSAEGQGYTDTQYF
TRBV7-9	CASSTREDTQYF
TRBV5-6	CTSSLSSGRGSPDTQYF
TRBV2	CASSPGLAGGNEQFF
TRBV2	CASTHRAQPYEQYF
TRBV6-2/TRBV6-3	CASSQFGEQFF
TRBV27	CASSLSPLAGNSYNEQFF
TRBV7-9	CASSHGDGGRRGTQYF
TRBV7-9	CASSSSWTGGTEAFF
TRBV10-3	CAISESGTEETQYF
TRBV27	CASRIGITDTQYF
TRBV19	CASKGTTNSNQPQHF
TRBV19	CASSIDWAGSTTQYF
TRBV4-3	CASSQDLGYGYTF
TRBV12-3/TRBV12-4	CASSLLSNYGQYF
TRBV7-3	CASSPEVGNIQYF
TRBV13	CASSASYEQYF
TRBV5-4	CASSRDSYSYNEQFF
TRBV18	CASSTRTDTQYF
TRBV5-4	CASSLDRDQPQHF
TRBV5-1	CASSLLAGGANEQFF
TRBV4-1	CASSREGLNSNQPQHF
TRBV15	CATSGFGHFEQYF
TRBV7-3	CASSLGPGTDQYF
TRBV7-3	CASSPRGGSYEQYF
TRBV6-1	CASSEVAGLAYEQYF
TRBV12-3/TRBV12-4	CASSLGQNQPQHF
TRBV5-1	CASSLEQEAWETQYF
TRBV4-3	CASSPAPQGAGETQYF
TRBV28	CASSLWGGKTQYF
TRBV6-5	CASQGGTETQYF
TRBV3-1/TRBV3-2	CASSQDLRGRNTF
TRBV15	CATGADSNTEAFF
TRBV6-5	CASSFPGLAGETQYF
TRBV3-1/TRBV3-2	CASSHWERGSPETQYF
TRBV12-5	CASGLGLAPETQYF
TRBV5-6	CASSLNYEQYF
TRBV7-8	CASSFRGLGQPQHF
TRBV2	CANAFGTGREKLFF
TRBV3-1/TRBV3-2	CASSQDRSLEQYF
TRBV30	CAWTPSSGNTIYF
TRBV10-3	CAISESGGGEQETQYF